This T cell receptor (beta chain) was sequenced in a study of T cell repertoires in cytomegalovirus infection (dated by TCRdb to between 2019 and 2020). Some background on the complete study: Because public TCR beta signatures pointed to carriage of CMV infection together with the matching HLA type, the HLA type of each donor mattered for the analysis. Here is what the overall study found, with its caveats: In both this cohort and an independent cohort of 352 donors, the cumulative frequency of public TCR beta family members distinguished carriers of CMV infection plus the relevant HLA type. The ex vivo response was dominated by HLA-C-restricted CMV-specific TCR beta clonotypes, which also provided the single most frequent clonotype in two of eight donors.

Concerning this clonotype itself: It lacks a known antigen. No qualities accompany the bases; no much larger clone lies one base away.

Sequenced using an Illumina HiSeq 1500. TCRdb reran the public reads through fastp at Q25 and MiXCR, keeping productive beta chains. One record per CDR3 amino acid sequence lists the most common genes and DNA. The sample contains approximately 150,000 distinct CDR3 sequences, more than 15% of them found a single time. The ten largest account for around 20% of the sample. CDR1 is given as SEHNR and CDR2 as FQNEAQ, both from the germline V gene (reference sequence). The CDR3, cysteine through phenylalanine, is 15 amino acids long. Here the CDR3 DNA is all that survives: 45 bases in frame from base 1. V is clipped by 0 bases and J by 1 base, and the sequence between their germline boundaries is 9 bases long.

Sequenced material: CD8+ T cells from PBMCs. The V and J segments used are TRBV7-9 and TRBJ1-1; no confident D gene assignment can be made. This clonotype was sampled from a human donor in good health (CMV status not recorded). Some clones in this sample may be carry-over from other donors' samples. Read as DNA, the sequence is TGTGCCAGCAGCTTAGCTCCCCAGGCGAACACTGAAGCTTTCTTT. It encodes CASSLAPQANTEAFF.